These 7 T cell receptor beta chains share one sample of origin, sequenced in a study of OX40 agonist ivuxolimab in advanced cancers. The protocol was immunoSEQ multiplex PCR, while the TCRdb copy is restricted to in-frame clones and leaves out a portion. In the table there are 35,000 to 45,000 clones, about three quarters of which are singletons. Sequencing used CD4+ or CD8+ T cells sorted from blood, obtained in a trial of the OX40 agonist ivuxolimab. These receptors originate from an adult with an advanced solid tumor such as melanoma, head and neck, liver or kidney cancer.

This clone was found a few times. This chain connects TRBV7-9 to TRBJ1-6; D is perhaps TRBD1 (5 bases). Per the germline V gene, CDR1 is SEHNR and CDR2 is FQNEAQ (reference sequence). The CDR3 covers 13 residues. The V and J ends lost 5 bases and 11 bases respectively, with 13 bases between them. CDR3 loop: CASSQLTVPPLHF. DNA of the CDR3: TGTGCCAGCAGCCAACTGACAGTGCCACCCCTCCACTTT.

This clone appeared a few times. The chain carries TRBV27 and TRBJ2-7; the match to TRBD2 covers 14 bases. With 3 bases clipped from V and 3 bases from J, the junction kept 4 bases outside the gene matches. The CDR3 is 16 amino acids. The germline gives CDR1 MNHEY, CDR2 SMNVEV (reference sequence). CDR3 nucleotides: TGTGCCAGCAGTTTGGGACTAGCGGGGGATGGCTACGAGCAGTACTTC. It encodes CASSLGLAGDGYEQYF.

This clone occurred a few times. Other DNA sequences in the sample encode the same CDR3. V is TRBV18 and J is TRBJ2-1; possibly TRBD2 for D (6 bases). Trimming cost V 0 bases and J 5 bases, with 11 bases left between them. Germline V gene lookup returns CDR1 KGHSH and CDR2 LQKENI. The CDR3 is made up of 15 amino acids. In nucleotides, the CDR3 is TGTGCCAGCTCACCACCCCCCGGGAGTCACAATGAGCAGTTCTTC. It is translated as CASSPPPGSHNEQFF.

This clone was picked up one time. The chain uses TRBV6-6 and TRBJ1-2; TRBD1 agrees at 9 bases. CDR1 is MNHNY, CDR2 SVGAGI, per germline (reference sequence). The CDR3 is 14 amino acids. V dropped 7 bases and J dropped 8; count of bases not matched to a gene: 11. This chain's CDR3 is CASKPLQGAGGYTF. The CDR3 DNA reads TGTGCCAGCAAACCCTTACAGGGGGCAGGGGGCTACACCTTC.

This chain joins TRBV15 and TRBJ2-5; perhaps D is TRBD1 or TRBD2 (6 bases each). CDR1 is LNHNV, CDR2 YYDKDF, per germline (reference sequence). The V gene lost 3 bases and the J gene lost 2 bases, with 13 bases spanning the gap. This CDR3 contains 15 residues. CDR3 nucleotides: TGTGCCACCAGCAGTGGAGGGACATCGCAAGAGACCCAGTACTTC. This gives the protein CATSSGGTSQETQYF.

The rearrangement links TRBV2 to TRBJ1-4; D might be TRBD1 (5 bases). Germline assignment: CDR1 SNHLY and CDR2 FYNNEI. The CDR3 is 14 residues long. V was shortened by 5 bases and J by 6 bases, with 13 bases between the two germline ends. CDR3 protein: CASSQTPGDEKLFF. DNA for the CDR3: TGTGCCAGCAGTCAGACCCCGGGGGATGAAAAACTGTTTTTT.

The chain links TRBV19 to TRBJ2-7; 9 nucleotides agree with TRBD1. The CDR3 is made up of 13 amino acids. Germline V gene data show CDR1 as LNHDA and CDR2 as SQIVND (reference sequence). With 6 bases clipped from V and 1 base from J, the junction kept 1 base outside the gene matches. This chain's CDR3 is CASRGTGSYEQYF. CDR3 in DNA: TGTGCCAGTAGAGGGACAGGGTCCTACGAGCAGTACTTC. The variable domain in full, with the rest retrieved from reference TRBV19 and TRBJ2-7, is DGGITQSPKYLFRKEGQNVTLSCEQNLNHDAMYWYRQDPGQGLRLIYYSQIVNDFQKGDIAEGYSVSREKKESFPLTVTSAQKNPTAFYLCASRGTGSYEQYFGPGTRLTVT.